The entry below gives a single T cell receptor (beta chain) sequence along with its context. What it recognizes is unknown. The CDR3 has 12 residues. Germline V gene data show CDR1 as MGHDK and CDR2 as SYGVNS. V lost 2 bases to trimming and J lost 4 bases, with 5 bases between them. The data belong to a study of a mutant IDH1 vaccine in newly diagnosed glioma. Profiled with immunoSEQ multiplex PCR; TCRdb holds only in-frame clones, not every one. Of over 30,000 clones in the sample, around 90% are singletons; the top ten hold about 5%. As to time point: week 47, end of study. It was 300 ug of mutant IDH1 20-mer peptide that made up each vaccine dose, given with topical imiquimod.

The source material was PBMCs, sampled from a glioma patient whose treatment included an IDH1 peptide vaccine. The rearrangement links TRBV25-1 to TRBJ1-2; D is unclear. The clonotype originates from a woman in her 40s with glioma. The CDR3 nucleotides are TGTGCCAGCAGTGAACGGGGCTATGGCTACACCTTC. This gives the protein CASSERGYGYTF.